This T cell receptor (beta chain) was obtained from a study of regulatory T cells in long-lasting Graves disease. Building of the TCR beta libraries involved iRepertoire HTBI primers and Arm-PCR of CDR3 regions. MiXCR, run by TCRdb on the multiplex PCR reads, gives a single entry per CDR3 protein. Seen here are about 500,000 distinct CDR3 sequences, around 13% observed once, and the top ten hold around 10%. Specified time point: newly diagnosed GD, antithyroid drugs for less than 3 months. Extracted PBMC RNA gave rise to the TCR library. This CDR3 is built from 17 residues. Trimming cost V 4 bases and J 7 bases; bases outside gene matches: 16. Germline lookup yields CDR1 SGHDT and CDR2 YYEEEE. This sample was shared with a second study, whose subject was T cells in Graves' hyperthyroidism and ophthalmopathy. Per that study: In simple terms, a model built on 13 V-J features told ophthalmopathy apart from stable hyperthyroidism.

The clonotype originates from a woman aged 25 to 45 with Graves disease. This chain uses TRBV5-6 with TRBJ2-2; 7 nucleotides align to TRBD1. This specimen consisted of peripheral blood mononuclear cells (PBMCs), obtained at new diagnosis, from a patient treated with antithyroid drugs. The CDR3 DNA reads as TGTGCCAGCAGCCTGGACCGCGCCGGGACAGACCTCGGGGAGCTGTTTTTT. Translating it yields CASSLDRAGTDLGELFF.